This T cell receptor beta chain was identified in a study of T cell clones after liver transplantation. Across the whole study: Tolerance: complete withdrawal held at least one year, liver enzymes staying within twice normal.

The method was immunoSEQ multiplex PCR; TCRdb's version includes in-frame clones alone and lacks a portion of them. Of around 75,000 clones in the sample, approximately 81% were seen once. Germline V gene data show CDR1 as SGHRS and CDR2 as YFSETQ. V dropped 4 bases and J dropped 0; count of bases not matched to a gene: 3. The CDR3 is 15 amino acids. Worth noting for this clone: Other DNA sequences from this sample encode an identical CDR3 as well.

This chain links TRBV5-1 with TRBJ2-2; 7 bases fit TRBD1. The receptor was derived from a human patient who received a liver transplant. Some T cells may be the graft donor's. Sequenced material: CD4+ T cells from blood, taken roughly 48 months after liver transplant. CDR3 amino acids: CASSPGQSNTGELFF. The CDR3 region has the DNA TGCGCCAGCAGCCCGGGACAGTCGAACACCGGGGAGCTGTTTTTT. The whole variable domain, remainder taken from reference TRBV5-1 and TRBJ2-2, is KAGVTQTPRYLIKTRGQQVTLSCSPISGHRSVSWYQQTPGQGLQFLFEYFSETQRNKGNFPGRFSGRQFSNSRSEMNVSTLELGDSALYLCASSPGQSNTGELFFGEGSRLTVL.